These 18 T cell receptor beta chains were all obtained from the same sample, sequenced in a study of regulatory T cells in long-lasting Graves disease. With iRepertoire HTBI primers and Arm-PCR of CDR3 regions, TCR beta libraries were built. TCRdb itself ran the multiplex PCR reads through MiXCR, one entry per CDR3 protein. Among about 420,000 distinct CDR3 sequences, 16% were seen once, and the ten largest hold 23%. As to time point: newly diagnosed GD, antithyroid drugs for less than 3 months. The authors made the TCR library using RNA they extracted from PBMCs. The sample also formed part of further work on T cells in Graves' hyperthyroidism and ophthalmopathy.

Here the sequenced sample was peripheral blood mononuclear cells (PBMCs), taken at new diagnosis, from a patient treated with antithyroid drugs. The receptors stem from a woman aged 18 to 35 with Graves disease.

This sequence joins TRBV28 and TRBJ1-5, with 7 bases matching TRBD1. CDR1 is MDHEN, CDR2 SYDVKM, per germline. The CDR3 sequence is 15 residues long. V shed 3 bases, J shed 0 bases, and the junction held 2 bases outside the gene matches. The CDR3, as DNA: TGTGCCAGCAGTTTGGGACAGTATAGCAATCAGCCCCAGCATTTT. Translating it yields CASSLGQYSNQPQHF.

This clonotype was seen ten or more times. The gene calls are TRBV14 and TRBJ2-7; 12 nucleotides match TRBD2. Germline CDR1 and CDR2: SGHDN and FVKESK. Germline trimming cut 1 base from V and 1 base from J; bases unmatched to any gene: 2. This CDR3 is 16 amino acids long. The chain's CDR3 is CASSQGTSGISYEQYF. In DNA, the CDR3 is TGTGCCAGCAGCCAAGGGACTAGCGGGATTTCCTACGAGCAGTACTTC.

This clonotype was seen a few times. This chain joins TRBV5-1 and TRBJ2-1; TRBD2 aligns across 9 bases. Germline trimming cut 0 bases from V and 14 bases from J; bases unmatched to any gene: 9. The CDR3 covers 14 residues. Germline V gene sequence: CDR1 SGHRS, CDR2 YFSETQ. In DNA form, the CDR3 reads TGCGCCAGCAGCTTGGTTTGGCGGGAGGGCAATGAGTTCTTC. This encodes CASSLVWREGNEFF. Combining the CDR3 with reference TRBV5-1 and TRBJ2-1 gives the whole variable domain KAGVTQTPRYLIKTRGQQVTLSCSPISGHRSVSWYQQTPGQGLQFLFEYFSETQRNKGNFPGRFSGRQFSNSRSEMNVSTLELGDSALYLCASSLVWREGNEFFGPGTRLTVL.

This clonotype showed up just once. This may stem from a read error, because a much larger clone lies one nucleotide away. The V call is TRBV24-1, the J call TRBJ2-5, with D perhaps TRBD1 or TRBD2 (6 bases each). V was shortened by 5 bases and J by 2 bases, with 17 bases between the two germline ends. The CDR3 is 16 residues long. The V gene's germline CDR1 is KGHDR and CDR2 SFDVKD. CDR3 bases: TGTGCCACCAGTGTGGGGGGCCAGCCATTTCAAGAGACCCAGTACTTC. Protein product: CATSVGGQPFQETQYF.

This clonotype has a handful of counts. The gene calls are TRBV28 and TRBJ1-5, with D uncertain. Trimming removed 5 bases from V and 8 bases from J, with 10 bases in between. Germline V gives CDR1 MDHEN, CDR2 SYDVKM. There are 12 residues in the CDR3. The CDR3 DNA follows: TGTGCCAGCAGTCCCCCAGCTAAGCCCCAGCATTTT. It encodes CASSPPAKPQHF.

This clonotype has ten or more counts. The rearrangement joins TRBV28 to TRBJ2-1; tentatively, D is TRBD1 (5 bases). The germline V gene has CDR1 MDHEN and CDR2 SYDVKM. There are 16 residues in the CDR3. Trimming removed 3 bases from V and 6 bases from J, with 18 bases in between. CDR3 nucleotides: TGTGCCAGCAGTTTTGTTAGGGCAGGGAAGATCAATGAGCAGTTCTTC. This encodes CASSFVRAGKINEQFF.

The table lists this clonotype with many counts. A read error is possible here, since a much larger clone lies one base away. V and J are TRBV11-2 and TRBJ2-1; D is unresolved. The V end was cut by 2 bases, the J end by 5 bases, with 7 bases between. The germline gives CDR1 SGHAT, CDR2 FQNNGV. The CDR3 loop spans 13 amino acids. In DNA, the CDR3 is TGTGCCAGCAGCTTAACCCAGAACAATGAGCAGTTCTTC. The encoded protein is CASSLTQNNEQFF.

This clonotype was observed at least ten times. This rearrangement joins TRBV2 to TRBJ2-2; maybe TRBD1 (5 bases). CDR1 and CDR2 from the germline V gene are SNHLY and FYNNEI. Trimming stripped 5 bases from V and 2 bases from J, with 9 bases between. CDR3 size: 14 residues. CDR3 sequence reads: CASSFRENTGELFF. Written as DNA, the CDR3 is TGTGCCAGCAGTTTCAGGGAAAACACCGGGGAGCTGTTTTTT.

This clonotype showed up many times. The chain joins TRBV27 to TRBJ2-3; TRBD1 is a possible D gene (7 bases). The germline V gene has CDR1 MNHEY and CDR2 SMNVEV (reference sequence). There are 17 residues in the CDR3. V dropped 5 bases and J dropped 0 bases, with 18 bases sitting between them. Written as DNA, the CDR3 is TGTGCCAGCAGTCTGGAGGGGGCCAGACCTAGCACAGATACGCAGTATTTT. Its translation: CASSLEGARPSTDTQYF.

This chain uses TRBV7-3 with TRBJ1-2; TRBD1 aligns across 9 bases. The CDR3 consists of 13 residues. V was clipped by 0 bases and J by 8 bases; unmatched bases: 1. Looked up from germline, CDR1 is SGHTA and CDR2 is FQGTGA. DNA of the CDR3: TGTGCCAGCAGCTTAACCGGACAGGGGGGCTACACCTTC. Its translation: CASSLTGQGGYTF.

CDR3 loop: CASSPLDNTEAFF. In nucleotides, the CDR3 is TGTGCCAGCAGCCCGTTGGACAACACTGAAGCTTTCTTT. V usage is TRBV7-6 and J usage is TRBJ1-1; D remains ambiguous. Germline V gene sequence: CDR1 SGHVS, CDR2 FNYEAQ. This CDR3 comprises 13 residues. V gave up 5 bases and J gave up 2 bases, with 9 bases separating them.

This clonotype was recorded at least ten times. The V gene is TRBV27, the J gene TRBJ1-1, with 7 bases aligning to TRBD1. The junction had 20 bases not matched to a gene; V was cut back by 6 bases and J by 4 bases. This CDR3 has 18 residues. Germline lookup yields CDR1 MNHEY and CDR2 SMNVEV (reference sequence). The CDR3 nucleotides are TGTGCCAGCAGGACTTCAAAGGGGGACAGCCGAAAACTCACTGAAGCTTTCTTT. Translation: CASRTSKGDSRKLTEAFF.

The chain couples TRBV30 to TRBJ2-1, with D uncertain. CDR3 length: 12 amino acids. Trimming pared 0 bases from V and 8 bases from J, leaving 8 bases between. Looked up from germline, CDR1 is GTSNPN and CDR2 is SVGIG (reference sequence). The CDR3 sequence: CAWSVLGHEQFF. In nucleotides, the CDR3 is TGTGCCTGGAGTGTTCTCGGCCATGAGCAGTTCTTC.

The chain uses TRBV7-3 and TRBJ1-1; D gene uncertain. V lost 0 bases to trimming and J lost 3 bases, with 11 bases between them. Germline V gene data show CDR1 as SGHTA and CDR2 as FQGTGA. CDR3 length equals 15 residues. CDR3 residues: CASSLTGDFYTEAFF. DNA of the CDR3: TGTGCCAGCAGCTTAACGGGCGATTTCTACACTGAAGCTTTCTTT.

This clonotype occurred many times. V usage is TRBV7-9 and J usage is TRBJ2-7; 7 bases are a match to TRBD1. CDR3 size: 15 residues. From germline, CDR1 is SEHNR and CDR2 FQNEAQ (reference sequence). The J segment lost 5 bases and the V segment lost 1 base, leaving 8 bases of the junction unmatched. CDR3 DNA sequence: TGTGCCAGCAGCTTAGGTCAGGGGGACCTTAACGAGCAGTACTTC. It encodes CASSLGQGDLNEQYF.

This clonotype occurred many times. This rearrangement joins TRBV28 to TRBJ1-1, with D possibly being TRBD1 (5 bases). The V and J ends lost 2 bases and 4 bases respectively, with 11 bases between them. The CDR3 has 14 residues. Per germline, CDR1 MDHEN and CDR2 SYDVKM. In DNA, the CDR3 is TGTGCCAGCAGTTTAATCGGGGCGGGCACTGAAGCTTTCTTT. Its translation: CASSLIGAGTEAFF.

CDR3 amino acids: CASSVAGGGYTF. As DNA, the CDR3 is TGTGCCAGCAGCGTCGCTGGGGGGGGCTACACCTTC. This chain uses TRBV9 with TRBJ1-2; tentatively, D is TRBD1 (5 bases). From germline, CDR1 is SGDLS and CDR2 YYNGEE. The CDR3 runs 12 residues. The V end was cut by 2 bases, the J end by 8 bases, with 10 bases between.

This chain uses TRBV14 with TRBJ1-5; D is ambiguous. V lost 2 bases and J lost 0, with 2 bases in between. Germline CDR1 SGHDN, CDR2 FVKESK. The CDR3 totals 13 residues. The CDR3 DNA reads as TGTGCCAGCAGCCAAAATAGCAATCAGCCCCAGCATTTT. It is translated as CASSQNSNQPQHF. The variable domain in full, completed from reference TRBV14 and TRBJ1-5, reads EAGVTQFPSHSVIEKGQTVTLRCDPISGHDNLYWYRRVMGKEIKFLLHFVKESKQDESGMPNNRFLAERTGGTYSTLKVQPAELEDSGVYFCASSQNSNQPQHFGDGTRLSIL.